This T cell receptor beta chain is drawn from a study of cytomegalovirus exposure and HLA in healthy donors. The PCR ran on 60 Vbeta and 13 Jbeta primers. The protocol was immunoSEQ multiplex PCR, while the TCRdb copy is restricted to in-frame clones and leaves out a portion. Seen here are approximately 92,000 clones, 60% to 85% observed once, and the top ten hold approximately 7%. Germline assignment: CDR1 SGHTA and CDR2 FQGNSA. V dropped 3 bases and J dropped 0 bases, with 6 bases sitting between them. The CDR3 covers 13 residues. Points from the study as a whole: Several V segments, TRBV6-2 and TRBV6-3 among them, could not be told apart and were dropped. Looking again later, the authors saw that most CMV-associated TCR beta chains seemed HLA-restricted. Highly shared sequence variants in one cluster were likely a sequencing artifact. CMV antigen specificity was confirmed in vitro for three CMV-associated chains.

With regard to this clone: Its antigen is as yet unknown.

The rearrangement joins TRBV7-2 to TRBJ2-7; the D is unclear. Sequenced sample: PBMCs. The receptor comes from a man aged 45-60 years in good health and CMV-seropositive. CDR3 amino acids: CASSFEYSYEQYF. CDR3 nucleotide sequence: TGTGCCAGCAGCTTCGAGTACTCCTACGAGCAGTACTTC.